These 3 T cell receptor beta chains were sequenced from one sample in a study of T cell changes during pregnancy in multiple sclerosis. Data came from immunoSEQ multiplex PCR; TCRdb stores just in-frame clones and leaves some out. The repertoire holds roughly 89,000 clones, approximately 92% seen once, with around 4% in the top ten. The specimen comprised peripheral blood, sampled in the first trimester of pregnancy. Source of these receptors: a female donor with multiple sclerosis, enrolled in a pregnancy study.

The V gene is TRBV18, the J gene TRBJ2-5, with no clear D. The CDR3 has 14 residues. In germline, CDR1 is KGHSH, CDR2 LQKENI. V dropped 3 bases and J dropped 5 bases, with 13 bases sitting between them. The CDR3 spells CASSPTAKEETQYF. CDR3 coding DNA: TGTGCCAGCTCACCCACGGCGAAGGAGGAGACCCAGTACTTC.

The chain has TRBV10-3 and TRBJ2-1, with TRBD2 matching 11 bases. This CDR3 region has 18 residues. The trim removed 3 bases at V and 9 bases at J, leaving 16 bases unmatched. Germline CDR1 is ENHRY and CDR2 is SYGVKD. The CDR3 loop reads CAISDPGLADSLGGEQFF. CDR3 nucleotides: TGTGCCATCAGTGACCCGGGACTAGCGGACTCCCTGGGCGGTGAGCAGTTCTTC.

The rearrangement joins TRBV4-1 to TRBJ1-2, with D perhaps TRBD1 (5 bases). The CDR3 spans 15 residues. Germline V lookup: CDR1 MGHRA, CDR2 YSYEKL. The V end lost 8 bases, the J end lost 0 bases, and 16 bases lay between the germline ends. The CDR3 loop reads CASRGEVGANYGYTF. CDR3 bases: TGCGCCAGCCGGGGGGAAGTCGGGGCTAACTATGGCTACACCTTC.